This T cell receptor (beta chain) originates from a study of a mutant IDH1 vaccine in newly diagnosed glioma. General study results and limits: Among top peripheral T cell clonotypes, changes seemed unrelated to pseudoprogression.

Time point noted: week 5, during vaccination. Doses comprised 300 ug of mutant IDH1 20-mer peptide each, plus topical imiquimod. In the case of this clone: Antigen: not known.

The method was immunoSEQ multiplex PCR; TCRdb's version includes in-frame clones alone and lacks a portion of them. Here the sample spans tens of thousands of clones, more than 80% being singletons. The CDR3 is 15 residues long. The ends were cut back, 8 bases at V and 1 base at J, with 17 bases in the middle. From germline, CDR1 is MNHEY and CDR2 SVGAGI. This rearrangement joins TRBV6-5 to TRBJ1-1, with D unclear. This TCR was recovered from a man aged 50-60 years with glioma. The sample consisted of PBMCs, taken from a glioma patient whose treatment included an IDH1 peptide vaccine. This CDR3 reads CASRRAFEGNTEAFF. In nucleotides, the CDR3 is TGTGCCAGCCGTAGGGCTTTCGAGGGGAACACTGAAGCTTTCTTT.